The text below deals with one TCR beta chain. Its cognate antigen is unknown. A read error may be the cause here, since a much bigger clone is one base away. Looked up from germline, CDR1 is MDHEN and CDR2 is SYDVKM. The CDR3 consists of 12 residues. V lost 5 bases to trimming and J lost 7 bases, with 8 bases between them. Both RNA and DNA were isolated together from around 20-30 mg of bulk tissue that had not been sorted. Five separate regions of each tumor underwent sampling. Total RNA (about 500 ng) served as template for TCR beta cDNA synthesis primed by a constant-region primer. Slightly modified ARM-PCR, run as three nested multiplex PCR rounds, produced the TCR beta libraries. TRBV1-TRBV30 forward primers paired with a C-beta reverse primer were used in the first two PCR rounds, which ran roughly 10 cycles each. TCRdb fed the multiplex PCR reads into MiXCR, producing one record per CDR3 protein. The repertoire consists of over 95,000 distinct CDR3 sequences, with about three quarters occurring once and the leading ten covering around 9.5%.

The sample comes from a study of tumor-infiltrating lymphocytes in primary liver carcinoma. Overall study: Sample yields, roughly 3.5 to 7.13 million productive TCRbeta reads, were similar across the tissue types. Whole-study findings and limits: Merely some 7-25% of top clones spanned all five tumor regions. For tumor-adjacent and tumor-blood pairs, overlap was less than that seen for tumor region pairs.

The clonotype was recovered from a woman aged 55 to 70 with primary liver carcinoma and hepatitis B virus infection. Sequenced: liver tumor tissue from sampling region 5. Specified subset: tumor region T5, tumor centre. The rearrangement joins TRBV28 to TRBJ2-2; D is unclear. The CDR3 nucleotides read TGTGCCAGCAGTCCCCACATCGGGGAGCTGTTTTTT. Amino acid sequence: CASSPHIGELFF.